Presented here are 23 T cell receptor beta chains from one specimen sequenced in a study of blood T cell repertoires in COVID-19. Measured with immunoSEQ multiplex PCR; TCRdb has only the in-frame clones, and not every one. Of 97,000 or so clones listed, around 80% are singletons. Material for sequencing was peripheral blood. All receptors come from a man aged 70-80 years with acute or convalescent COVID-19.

CDR3 sequence (DNA): TGTGCCAGCAGCGCCAGCTCTGGGGCCAACGTCCTGACTTTC. Its protein is CASSASSGANVLTF. The chain is built from TRBV7-2 and TRBJ2-6; unclear D gene. This CDR3 is 14 amino acids long. CDR1 is SGHTA and CDR2 is FQGNSA in the germline V gene. The ends were cut back, 5 bases at V and 0 bases at J, with 5 bases in the middle.

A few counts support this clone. CDR3 amino acids: CSVDGTGNSGNTIYF. For the CDR3, the DNA is TGCAGCGTTGACGGGACAGGGAACTCTGGAAACACCATATATTTT. The J gene is TRBJ1-3, the V gene TRBV29-1, with 9 bases that match TRBD1. The V and J ends lost 3 bases and 0 bases, in that order; junction bases with no gene match: 3. The length of the CDR3 is 15 residues. CDR1 SQVTM and CDR2 ANQGSEA come from the germline V gene.

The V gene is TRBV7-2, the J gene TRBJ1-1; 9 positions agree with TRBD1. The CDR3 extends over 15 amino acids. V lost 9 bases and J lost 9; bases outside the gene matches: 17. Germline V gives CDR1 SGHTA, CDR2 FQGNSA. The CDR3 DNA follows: TGTGCCAGTCGATCCTTCGGCGGGACAGGGTTTAAAGCTTTCTTT. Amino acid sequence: CASRSFGGTGFKAFF.

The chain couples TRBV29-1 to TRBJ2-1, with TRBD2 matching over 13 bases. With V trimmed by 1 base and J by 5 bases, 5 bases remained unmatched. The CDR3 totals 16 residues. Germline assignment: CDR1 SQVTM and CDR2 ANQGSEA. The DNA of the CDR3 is TGCAGCGTTGAAGGGACTAGCGGGAGAGTTCACAATGAGCAGTTCTTC. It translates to CSVEGTSGRVHNEQFF.

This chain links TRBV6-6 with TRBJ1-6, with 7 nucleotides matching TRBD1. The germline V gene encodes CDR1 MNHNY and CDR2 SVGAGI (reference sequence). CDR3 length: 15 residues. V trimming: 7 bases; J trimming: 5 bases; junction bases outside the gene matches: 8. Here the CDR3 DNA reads TGTGCCAGCAACAGGGGCCTGGGTAATAATTCACCCCTCCACTTT. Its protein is CASNRGLGNNSPLHF.

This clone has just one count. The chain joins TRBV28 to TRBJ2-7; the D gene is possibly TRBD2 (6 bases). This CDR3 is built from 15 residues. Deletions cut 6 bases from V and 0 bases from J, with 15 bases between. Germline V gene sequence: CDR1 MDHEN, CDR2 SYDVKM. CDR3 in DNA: TGTGCCAGCAGAATCGAGGGGCGGGACTCCTACGAGCAGTACTTC. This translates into CASRIEGRDSYEQYF.

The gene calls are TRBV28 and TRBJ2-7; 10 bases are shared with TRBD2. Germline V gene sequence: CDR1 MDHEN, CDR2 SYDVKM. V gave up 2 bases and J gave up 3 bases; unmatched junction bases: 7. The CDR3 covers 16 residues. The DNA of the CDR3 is TGTGCCAGCAGTTTACAAGCTAGCGGGAGATTCTACGAGCAGTACTTC. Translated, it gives CASSLQASGRFYEQYF. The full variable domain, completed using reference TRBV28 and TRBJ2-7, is DVKVTQSSRYLVKRTGEKVFLECVQDMDHENMFWYRQDPGLGLRLIYFSYDVKMKEKGDIPEGYSVSREKKERFSLILESASTNQTSMYLCASSLQASGRFYEQYFGPGTRLTVT.

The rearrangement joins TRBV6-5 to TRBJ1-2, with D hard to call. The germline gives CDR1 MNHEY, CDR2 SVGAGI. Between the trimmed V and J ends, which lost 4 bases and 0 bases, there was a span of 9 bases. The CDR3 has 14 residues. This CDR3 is CASSSLSTNYGYTF. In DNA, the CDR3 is TGTGCCAGCAGTTCGCTATCCACTAACTATGGCTACACCTTC.

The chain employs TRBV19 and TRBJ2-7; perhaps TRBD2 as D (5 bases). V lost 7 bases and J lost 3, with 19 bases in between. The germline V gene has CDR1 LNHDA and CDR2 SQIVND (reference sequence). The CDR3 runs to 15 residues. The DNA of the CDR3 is TGTGCCAGTACCTCAACCGCGAGGGCAAACTACGAGCAGTACTTC. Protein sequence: CASTSTARANYEQYF.

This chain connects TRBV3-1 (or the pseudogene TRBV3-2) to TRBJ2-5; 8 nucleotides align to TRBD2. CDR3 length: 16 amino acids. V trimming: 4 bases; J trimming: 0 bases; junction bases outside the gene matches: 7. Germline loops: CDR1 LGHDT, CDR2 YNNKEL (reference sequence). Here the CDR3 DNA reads TGTGCCAGCAGCCCTGGACTAGCCGAGTACCAAGAGACCCAGTACTTC. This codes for CASSPGLAEYQETQYF.

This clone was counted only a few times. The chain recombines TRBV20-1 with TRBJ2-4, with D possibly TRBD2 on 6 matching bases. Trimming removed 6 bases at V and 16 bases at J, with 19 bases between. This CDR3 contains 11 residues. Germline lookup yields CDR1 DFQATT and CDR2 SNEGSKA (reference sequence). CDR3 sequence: CSATRSGVRYF. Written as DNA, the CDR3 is TGCAGTGCCACTCGATCGGGGGTCAGATACTTC.

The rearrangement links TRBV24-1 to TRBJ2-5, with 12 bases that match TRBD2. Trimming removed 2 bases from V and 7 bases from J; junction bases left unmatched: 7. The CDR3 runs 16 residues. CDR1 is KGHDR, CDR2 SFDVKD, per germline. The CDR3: CATSDWTSGTPGTQYF. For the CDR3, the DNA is TGTGCCACCAGTGATTGGACTAGCGGGACTCCAGGGACCCAGTACTTC.

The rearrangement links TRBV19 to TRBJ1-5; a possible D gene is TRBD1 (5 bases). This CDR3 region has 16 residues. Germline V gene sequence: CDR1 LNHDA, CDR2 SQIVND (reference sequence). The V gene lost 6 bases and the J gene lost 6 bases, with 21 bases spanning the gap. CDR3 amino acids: CASSPSDSHGSQPQHF. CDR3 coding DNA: TGTGCCAGTAGCCCATCCGACAGTCACGGTTCTCAGCCCCAGCATTTT.

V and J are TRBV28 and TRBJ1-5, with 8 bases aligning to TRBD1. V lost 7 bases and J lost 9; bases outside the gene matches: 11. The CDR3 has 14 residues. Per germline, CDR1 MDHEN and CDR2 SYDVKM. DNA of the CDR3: TGTGCCAGCAACTCCGGGACAGGAGTTTCGCCCCAGCATTTT. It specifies CASNSGTGVSPQHF.

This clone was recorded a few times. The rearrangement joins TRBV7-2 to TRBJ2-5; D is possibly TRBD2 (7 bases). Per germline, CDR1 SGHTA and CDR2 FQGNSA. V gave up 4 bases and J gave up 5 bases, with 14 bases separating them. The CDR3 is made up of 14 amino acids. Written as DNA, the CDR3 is TGTGCCAGCAGCTCAGAGGGGGGGCGGGAGACCCAGTACTTC. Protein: CASSSEGGRETQYF.

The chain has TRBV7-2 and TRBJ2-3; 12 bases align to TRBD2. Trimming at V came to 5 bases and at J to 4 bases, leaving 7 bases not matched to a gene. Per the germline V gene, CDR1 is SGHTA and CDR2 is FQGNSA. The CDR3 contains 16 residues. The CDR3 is CASSPRLAGVSDTQYF. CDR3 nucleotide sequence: TGTGCCAGCAGCCCCCGACTAGCGGGGGTCTCAGATACGCAGTATTTT.

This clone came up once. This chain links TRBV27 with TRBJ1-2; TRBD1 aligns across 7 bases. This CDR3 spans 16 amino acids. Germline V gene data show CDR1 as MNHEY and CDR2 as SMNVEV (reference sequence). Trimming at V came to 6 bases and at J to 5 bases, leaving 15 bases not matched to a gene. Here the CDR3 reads CASSKDRQPGFYGYTF. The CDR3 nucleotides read TGTGCCAGCAGCAAGGACAGGCAACCAGGGTTTTATGGCTACACCTTC.

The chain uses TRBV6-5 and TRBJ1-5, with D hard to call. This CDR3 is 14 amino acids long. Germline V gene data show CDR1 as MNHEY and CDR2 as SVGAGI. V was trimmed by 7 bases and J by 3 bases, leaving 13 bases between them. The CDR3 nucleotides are TGTGCCAGCAATAGTCGTAATATCAATCAGCCCCAGCATTTT. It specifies CASNSRNINQPQHF.

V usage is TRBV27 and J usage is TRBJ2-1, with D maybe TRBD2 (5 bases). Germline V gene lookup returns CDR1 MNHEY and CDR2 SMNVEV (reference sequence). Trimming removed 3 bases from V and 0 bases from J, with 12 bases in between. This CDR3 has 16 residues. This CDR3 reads CASSLRVANSYNEQFF. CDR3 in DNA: TGTGCCAGCAGTTTGAGGGTTGCCAACTCCTACAATGAGCAGTTCTTC.

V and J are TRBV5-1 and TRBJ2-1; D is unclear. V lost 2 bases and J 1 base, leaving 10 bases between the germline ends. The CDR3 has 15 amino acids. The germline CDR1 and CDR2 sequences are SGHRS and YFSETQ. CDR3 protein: CASSLTGGSYNEQFF. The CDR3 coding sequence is TGCGCCAGCAGCTTAACGGGTGGGTCCTACAATGAGCAGTTCTTC.

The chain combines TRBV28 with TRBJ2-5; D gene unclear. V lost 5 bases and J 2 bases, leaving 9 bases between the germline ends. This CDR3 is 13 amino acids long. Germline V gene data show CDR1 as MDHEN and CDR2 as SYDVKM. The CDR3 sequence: CASSPSSQETQYF. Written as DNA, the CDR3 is TGTGCCAGCAGTCCCTCGAGTCAAGAGACCCAGTACTTC.

The DNA for the CDR3 is TGTGCCAGCAGTGAAGGTAGTGCGGGGGGGAACACTGAAGCTTTCTTT. Its protein product is CASSEGSAGGNTEAFF. The J gene is TRBJ1-1, the V gene TRBV6-1; D might be TRBD1 (5 bases). V was shortened by 1 base and J by 1 base, with 13 bases between the two germline ends. The V gene's germline CDR1 is MNHNS and CDR2 SASEGT. This CDR3 has 16 amino acids.

For the CDR3, the DNA is TGTGCCAGCAGCATCGATCAGGGGAGAGGAAACACCATATATTTT. Protein sequence: CASSIDQGRGNTIYF. The chain links TRBV11-2 to TRBJ1-3, with a tentative D call TRBD1 (6 bases). V was cut by 5 bases and J by 4 bases, with 15 bases left in between. CDR1 is SGHAT and CDR2 is FQNNGV in the germline V gene. The CDR3 extends over 15 amino acids.